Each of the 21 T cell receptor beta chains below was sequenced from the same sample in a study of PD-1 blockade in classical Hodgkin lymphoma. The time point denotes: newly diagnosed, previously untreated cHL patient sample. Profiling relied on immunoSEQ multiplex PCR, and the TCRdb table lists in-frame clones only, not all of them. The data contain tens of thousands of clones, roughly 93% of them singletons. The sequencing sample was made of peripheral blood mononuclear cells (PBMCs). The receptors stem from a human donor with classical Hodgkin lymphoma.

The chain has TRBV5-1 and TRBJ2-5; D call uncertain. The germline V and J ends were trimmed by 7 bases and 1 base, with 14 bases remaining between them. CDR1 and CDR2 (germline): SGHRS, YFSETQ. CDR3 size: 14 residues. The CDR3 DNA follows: TGCGCCAGCCGAACCGCCCGGGCCCAAGAGACCCAGTACTTC. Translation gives CASRTARAQETQYF.

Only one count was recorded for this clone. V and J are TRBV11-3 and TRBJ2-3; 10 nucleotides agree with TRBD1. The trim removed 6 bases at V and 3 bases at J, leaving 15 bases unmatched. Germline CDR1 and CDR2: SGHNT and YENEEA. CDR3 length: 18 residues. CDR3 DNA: TGTGCCAGCAGTTCCCTCGGGGGACAGGGGAAAAGGACAGATACGCAGTATTTT. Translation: CASSSLGGQGKRTDTQYF. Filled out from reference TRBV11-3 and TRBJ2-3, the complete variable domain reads EAGVVQSPRYKIIEKKQPVAFWCNPISGHNTLYWYLQNLGQGPELLIRYENEEAVDDSQLPKDRFSAERLKGVDSTLKIQPAELGDSAVYLCASSSLGGQGKRTDTQYFGPGTRLTVL.

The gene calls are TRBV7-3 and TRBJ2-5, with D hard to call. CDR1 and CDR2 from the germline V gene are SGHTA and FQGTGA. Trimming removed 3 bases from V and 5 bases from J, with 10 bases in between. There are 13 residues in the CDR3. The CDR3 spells CASSFRGDETQYF. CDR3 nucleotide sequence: TGTGCCAGCAGCTTCCGCGGAGACGAGACCCAGTACTTC. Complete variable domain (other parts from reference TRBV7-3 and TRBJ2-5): GAGVSQTPSNKVTEKGKYVELRCDPISGHTALYWYRQSLGQGPEFLIYFQGTGAADDSGLPNDRFFAVRPEGSVSTLKIQRTERGDSAVYLCASSFRGDETQYFGPGTRLLVL.

CDR3 loop: CASSSPDGLAGETQYF. The CDR3 DNA is TGTGCCAGCAGCTCCCCCGATGGACTAGCAGGAGAGACCCAGTACTTC. The V gene is TRBV7-9, the J gene TRBJ2-5, with 8 nucleotides matching TRBD2. The V and J ends lost 4 bases and 4 bases, in that order; junction bases with no gene match: 11. The length of the CDR3 is 16 residues. Germline assignment: CDR1 SEHNR and CDR2 FQNEAQ (reference sequence).

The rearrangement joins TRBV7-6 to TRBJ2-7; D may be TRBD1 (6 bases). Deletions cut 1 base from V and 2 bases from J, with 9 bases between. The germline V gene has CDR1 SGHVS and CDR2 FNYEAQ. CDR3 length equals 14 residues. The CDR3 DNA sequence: TGTGCCAGCAGCTTAGGGGCAGGGGCCTACGAGCAGTACTTC. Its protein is CASSLGAGAYEQYF.

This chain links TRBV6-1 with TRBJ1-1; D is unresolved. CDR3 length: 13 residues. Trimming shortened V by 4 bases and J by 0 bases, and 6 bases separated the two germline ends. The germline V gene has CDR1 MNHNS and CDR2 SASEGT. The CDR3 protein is CASSGQLNTEAFF. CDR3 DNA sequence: TGTGCCAGCAGTGGCCAGTTGAACACTGAAGCTTTCTTT.

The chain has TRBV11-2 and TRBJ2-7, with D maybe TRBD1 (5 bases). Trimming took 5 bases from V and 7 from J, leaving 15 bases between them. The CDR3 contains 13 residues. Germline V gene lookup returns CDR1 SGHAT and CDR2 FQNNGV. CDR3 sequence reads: CASSLTEQEEQYV. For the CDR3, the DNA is TGTGCCAGCAGCCTAACAGAACAGGAGGAGCAGTACGTC.

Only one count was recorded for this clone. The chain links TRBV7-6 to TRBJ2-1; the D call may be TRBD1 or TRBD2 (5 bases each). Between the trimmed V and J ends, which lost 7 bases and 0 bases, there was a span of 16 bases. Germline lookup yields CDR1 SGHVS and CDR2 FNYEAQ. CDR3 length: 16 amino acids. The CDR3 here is CASNGYSGASYNEQFF. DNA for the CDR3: TGTGCCAGCAATGGGTACTCCGGGGCCTCCTACAATGAGCAGTTCTTC.

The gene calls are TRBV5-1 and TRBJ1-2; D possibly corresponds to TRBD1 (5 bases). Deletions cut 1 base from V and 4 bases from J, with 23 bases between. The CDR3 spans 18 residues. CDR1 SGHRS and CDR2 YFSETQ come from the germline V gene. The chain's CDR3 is CASSLTYSGTSSSYGYTF. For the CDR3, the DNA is TGCGCCAGCAGCTTGACCTACTCCGGGACCAGTTCGTCCTATGGCTACACCTTC.

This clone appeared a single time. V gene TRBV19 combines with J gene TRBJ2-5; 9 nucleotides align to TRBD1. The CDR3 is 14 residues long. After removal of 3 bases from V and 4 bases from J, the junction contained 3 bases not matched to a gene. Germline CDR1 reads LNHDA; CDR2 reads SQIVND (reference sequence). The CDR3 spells CASSMGQGRETQYF. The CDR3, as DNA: TGTGCCAGTAGTATGGGACAGGGCCGAGAGACCCAGTACTTC.

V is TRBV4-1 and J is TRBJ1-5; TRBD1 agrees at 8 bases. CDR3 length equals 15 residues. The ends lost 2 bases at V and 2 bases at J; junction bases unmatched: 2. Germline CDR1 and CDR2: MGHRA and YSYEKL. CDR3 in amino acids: CASSQLTGGNQPQHF. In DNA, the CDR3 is TGCGCCAGCAGCCAACTGACAGGGGGCAATCAGCCCCAGCATTTT.

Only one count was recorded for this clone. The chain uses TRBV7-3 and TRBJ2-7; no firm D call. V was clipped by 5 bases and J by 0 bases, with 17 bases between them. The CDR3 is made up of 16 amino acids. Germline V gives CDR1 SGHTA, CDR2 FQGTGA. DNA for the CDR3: TGTGCCAGCAGCCCCCCCCCGGGTCACCGCTCCTACGAGCAGTACTTC. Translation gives CASSPPPGHRSYEQYF.

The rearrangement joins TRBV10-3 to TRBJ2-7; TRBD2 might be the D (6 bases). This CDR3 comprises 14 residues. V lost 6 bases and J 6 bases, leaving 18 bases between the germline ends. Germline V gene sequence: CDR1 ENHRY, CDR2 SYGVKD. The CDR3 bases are TGTGCCATCAGCAAGAGCGGGCCGCTAGGCGAGCAGTACGTC. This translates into CAISKSGPLGEQYV.

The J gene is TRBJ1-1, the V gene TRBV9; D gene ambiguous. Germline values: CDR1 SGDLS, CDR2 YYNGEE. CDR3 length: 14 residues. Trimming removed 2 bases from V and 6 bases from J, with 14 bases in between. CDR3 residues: CASSVFLGGAEAFF. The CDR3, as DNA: TGTGCCAGCAGCGTGTTTCTCGGCGGCGCTGAAGCTTTCTTT.

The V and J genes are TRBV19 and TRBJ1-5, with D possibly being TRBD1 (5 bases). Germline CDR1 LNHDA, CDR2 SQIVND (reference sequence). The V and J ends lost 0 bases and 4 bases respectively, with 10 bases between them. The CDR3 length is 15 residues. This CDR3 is CASSIELTGNQPQHF. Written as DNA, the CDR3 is TGTGCCAGTAGTATAGAACTAACAGGTAATCAGCCCCAGCATTTT.

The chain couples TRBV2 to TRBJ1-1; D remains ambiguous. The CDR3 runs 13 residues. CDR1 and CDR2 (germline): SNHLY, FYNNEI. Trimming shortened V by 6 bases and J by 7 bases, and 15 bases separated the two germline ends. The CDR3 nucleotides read TGTGCCAGCAGGACCAAAATCGAGCATGAAGCTTTCTTT. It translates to CASRTKIEHEAFF.

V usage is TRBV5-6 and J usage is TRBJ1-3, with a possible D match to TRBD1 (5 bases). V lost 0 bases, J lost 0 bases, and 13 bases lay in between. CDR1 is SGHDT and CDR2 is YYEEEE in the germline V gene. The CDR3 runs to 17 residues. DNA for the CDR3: TGTGCCAGCAGCTTGGGGCACAGGCCGTTCTCTGGAAACACCATATATTTT. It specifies CASSLGHRPFSGNTIYF.

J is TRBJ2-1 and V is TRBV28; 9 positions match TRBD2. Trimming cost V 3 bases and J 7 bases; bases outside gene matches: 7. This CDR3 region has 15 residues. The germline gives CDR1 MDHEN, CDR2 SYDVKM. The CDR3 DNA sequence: TGTGCCAGCAGTTTGGGCGGGAGGGCCGGAAATGAGCAGTTCTTC. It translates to CASSLGGRAGNEQFF.

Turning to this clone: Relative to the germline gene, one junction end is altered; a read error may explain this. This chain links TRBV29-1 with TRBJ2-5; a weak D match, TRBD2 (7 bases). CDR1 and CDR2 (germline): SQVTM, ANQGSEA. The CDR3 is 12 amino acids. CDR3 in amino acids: CSGEGGAETQYF. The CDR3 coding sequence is TGCAGCGGTGAAGGGGGGGCAGAGACCCAGTACTTC.

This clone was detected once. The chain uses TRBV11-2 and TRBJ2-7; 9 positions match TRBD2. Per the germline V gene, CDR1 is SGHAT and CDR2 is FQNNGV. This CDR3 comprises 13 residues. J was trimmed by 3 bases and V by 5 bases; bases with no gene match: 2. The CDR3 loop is CASSLSGSYEQYF. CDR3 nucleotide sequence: TGTGCCAGCAGCCTTAGCGGGAGCTACGAGCAGTACTTC.

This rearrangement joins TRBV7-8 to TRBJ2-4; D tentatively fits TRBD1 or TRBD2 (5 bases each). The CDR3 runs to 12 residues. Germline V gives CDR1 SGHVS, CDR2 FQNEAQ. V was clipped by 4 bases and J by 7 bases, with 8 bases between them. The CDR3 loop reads CASSSGTNIQYF. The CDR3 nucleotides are TGTGCCAGCAGCTCAGGGACCAACATTCAGTACTTC.